A single sample gave rise to the 31 T cell receptor beta chains below, sequenced in a study of T cells in Graves' hyperthyroidism and ophthalmopathy. Amplified TCR beta CDR3 regions derived from RNA transcripts. HTBI primers were employed in a first-round RT-PCR of the TCR CDR3. TCRdb fed the multiplex PCR reads into MiXCR, producing one record per CDR3 protein. The sample records hundreds of thousands of distinct CDR3 sequences, approximately 14% being singletons. The sequenced material came from blood. The receptors were sampled from a young woman with Graves' hyperthyroidism.

This clonotype has a count of ten or more. The chain carries TRBV6-1 and TRBJ2-7, with 10 bases that match TRBD1. The CDR3 covers 15 residues. Trimming at V came to 5 bases and at J to 2 bases, leaving 6 bases not matched to a gene. Germline loops: CDR1 MNHNS, CDR2 SASEGT. CDR3 coding DNA: TGTGCCAGCAGTTCCCCGGGACAGGGGACCTACGAGCAGTACTTC. Translating gives CASSSPGQGTYEQYF.

In this sample, this clonotype turned up many times. The rearrangement uses TRBV12-3 or TRBV12-4 and TRBJ1-5; 7 nucleotides align to TRBD1. The CDR3 is 15 amino acids. V was clipped by 5 bases and J by 5 bases; unmatched bases: 9. CDR3 protein: CASSKRTGSDQPQHF. In DNA form, the CDR3 reads TGTGCCAGCAGTAAACGGACAGGTTCGGATCAGCCCCAGCATTTT.

This clonotype was seen at least ten times. V is TRBV4-1 and J is TRBJ1-5; D remains unclear. V lost 1 base and J 7 bases, leaving 8 bases between the germline ends. The CDR3 is made up of 13 amino acids. CDR1 MGHRA and CDR2 YSYEKL come from the germline V gene. The chain's CDR3 is CASSQGLRQPQHF. The DNA for the CDR3 is TGCGCCAGCAGCCAAGGATTACGGCAGCCCCAGCATTTT.

Concerning this clonotype itself: A much bigger clone sits one base away, suggesting this may be a read error. In this CDR3 the conserved last residue, phenylalanine or tryptophan, is missing, so a read error is likely. This chain connects TRBV6-1 to TRBJ2-7; the D is unclear. V shed 5 bases and J shed 6 bases, with 11 bases lying between them. The CDR3 is 12 amino acids. Germline lookup yields CDR1 MNHNS and CDR2 SASEGT. DNA of the CDR3: TGTGCCAGCAGTCCTACCCCCGGCGAGCAGTACTTA. It codes for CASSPTPGEQYL.

This clonotype was counted ten times or more. This chain uses TRBV5-1 with TRBJ1-1; D not certain. Trimming stripped 6 bases from V and 2 bases from J, with 17 bases between. The CDR3 runs 15 residues. Germline V gives CDR1 SGHRS, CDR2 YFSETQ. The CDR3 coding sequence is TGCGCCAGCACCCCGAGCATGAGGGAAAACACTGAAGCTTTCTTT. Amino acids: CASTPSMRENTEAFF.

The chain is built from TRBV6-5 and TRBJ2-7, with D tentatively TRBD2 (5 bases). The CDR3 extends over 14 amino acids. Germline CDR1 and CDR2: MNHEY and SVGAGI. The V end lost 2 bases, the J end lost 2 bases, and 10 bases lay between the germline ends. CDR3 residues: CASSYGQEAYEQYF. The CDR3 DNA reads as TGTGCCAGCAGTTACGGCCAGGAGGCCTACGAGCAGTACTTC.

The sample holds a few counts of this clonotype. This chain links TRBV12-5 with TRBJ1-1; D remains unclear. Trimming took off 3 bases at V and 2 bases at J, with 7 bases between the two ends. Germline CDR1 and CDR2: LGHNT and FRNRAP. The CDR3 covers 13 residues. For the CDR3, the DNA is TGTGCTAGTGGTTTAACATTAAACACTGAAGCTTTCTTT. It is translated as CASGLTLNTEAFF.

This clonotype was seen many times. The chain carries TRBV7-2 and TRBJ2-3; D is unclear. The CDR3 contains 15 residues. CDR1 and CDR2 from the germline V gene are SGHTA and FQGNSA. Between the trimmed V and J ends, which lost 1 base and 6 bases, there was a span of 14 bases. The CDR3 protein is CASSLVSVRVDTQYF. Here the CDR3 DNA reads TGTGCCAGCAGCTTAGTCAGCGTCCGGGTTGATACGCAGTATTTT.

CDR3 nucleotides: TGTGCCACCGCCCCAAGTGGGATCATTGACGGCTACACCTTC. It specifies CATAPSGIIDGYTF. The chain carries TRBV6-5 and TRBJ1-2; no clear D. There are 14 residues in the CDR3. Per germline, CDR1 MNHEY and CDR2 SVGAGI. Trimming left V 10 bases short and J 8 bases short, with 23 bases between.

This clonotype came up a few times. V gene TRBV5-1 combines with J gene TRBJ1-2, with 7 bases that match TRBD1. The CDR3 has 17 amino acids. The germline V gene has CDR1 SGHRS and CDR2 YFSETQ. Trimming cost V 3 bases and J 0 bases; bases outside gene matches: 11. For the CDR3, the DNA is TGCGCCAGCAGCTCCCCTGGGGGACAGAACACTAACTATGGCTACACCTTC. Encoded protein: CASSSPGGQNTNYGYTF.

This clonotype was counted at least ten times. J is TRBJ1-1 and V is TRBV6-1; the D gene is possibly TRBD1 (6 bases). V was shortened by 6 bases and J by 4 bases, with 21 bases between the two germline ends. The CDR3 spans 16 residues. Looked up from germline, CDR1 is MNHNS and CDR2 is SASEGT. The CDR3 loop is CASRGPWGARITEAFF. In DNA form, the CDR3 reads TGTGCCAGCAGAGGGCCTTGGGGGGCGCGGATCACTGAAGCTTTCTTT.

This clonotype was seen many times. The chain has TRBV6-2 or TRBV6-3 and TRBJ2-3; D not certain. Germline V CDR1 and CDR2: MNHEY, SVGEGT. The V end was cut by 7 bases, the J end by 4 bases, with 6 bases between. The CDR3 has 11 amino acids. CDR3: CASTHSDTQYF. The CDR3 region has the DNA TGTGCCAGCACCCACTCAGATACGCAGTATTTT.

CDR3 coding DNA: TGTGCCAGTAGTGACACGGGTCCTAGACTAAACTATGGCTACACCTTC. Protein product: CASSDTGPRLNYGYTF. The rearrangement links TRBV19 to TRBJ1-2; D is unclear. The germline V gene encodes CDR1 LNHDA and CDR2 SQIVND (reference sequence). The CDR3 is 16 amino acids. V gave up 5 bases and J gave up 2 bases, with 18 bases separating them.

This clonotype was observed at least ten times. This chain uses TRBV7-9 with TRBJ2-4; tentatively, D is TRBD2 (5 bases). Germline CDR1 and CDR2: SEHNR and FQNEAQ (reference sequence). V lost 4 bases and J lost 8, with 15 bases in between. The CDR3 covers 14 residues. CDR3 DNA sequence: TGTGCCAGCAGCTCCATAGTCGAGAGGGACATTCAGTACTTC. As protein: CASSSIVERDIQYF.

This clonotype was counted between two and nine times. Given a much more abundant clone one base away, this may be a read error. This chain links TRBV28 with TRBJ2-7; D gene ambiguous. CDR1 and CDR2 (germline): MDHEN, SYDVKM. The CDR3 runs 14 residues. With 5 bases removed from V and 4 bases from J, the gap between germline ends came to 15 bases. In nucleotides, the CDR3 is TGTGCCAGCAGTCCCCCGGCAGAAACGTACGAGCAGTACTTC. It is translated as CASSPPAETYEQYF.

This clonotype was detected many times. The rearrangement links TRBV4-3 to TRBJ2-7, with D hard to call. Trimming took off 2 bases at V and 4 bases at J, with 9 bases between the two ends. The germline gives CDR1 LGHNA, CDR2 YSLEER. The CDR3 extends over 13 amino acids. Here the CDR3 reads CASSQRLQYEQYF. The CDR3, as DNA: TGCGCCAGCAGCCAAAGGTTACAATACGAGCAGTACTTC.

This clonotype was recorded at least ten times. The CDR3 reads CSAKVESTSGIQETQYF. The CDR3 DNA is TGCAGTGCTAAAGTAGAATCCACTAGCGGGATCCAAGAGACCCAGTACTTC. The V gene is TRBV20-1, the J gene TRBJ2-5, with 10 nucleotides matching TRBD2. After removal of 4 bases from V and 1 base from J, the junction contained 12 bases not matched to a gene. Germline V gene sequence: CDR1 DFQATT, CDR2 SNEGSKA (reference sequence). The CDR3 sequence is 17 residues long.

The sample holds many counts of this clonotype. The chain recombines TRBV5-1 with TRBJ1-1; D not resolved. Looked up from germline, CDR1 is SGHRS and CDR2 is YFSETQ. Trimming took off 0 bases at V and 1 base at J, with 10 bases between the two ends. This CDR3 is built from 15 residues. CDR3 sequence (DNA): TGCGCCAGCAGCTTGGGGCCTCGCGAGAACACTGAAGCTTTCTTT. This encodes CASSLGPRENTEAFF.

Ten or more counts support this clonotype. J is TRBJ2-7 and V is TRBV18, with TRBD2 matching over 9 bases. Germline CDR1 is KGHSH and CDR2 is LQKENI. V lost 3 bases, J lost 0 bases, and 3 bases stayed unmatched. The CDR3 has 15 amino acids. The CDR3 nucleotides are TGTGCCAGCTCACCCGGTAGCGGGAGCTCCTACGAGCAGTACTTC. Encoded protein: CASSPGSGSSYEQYF.

This clonotype was seen repeatedly, ten times or more. This chain connects TRBV6-1 to TRBJ1-5; the D gene is possibly TRBD1 (5 bases). Trimming stripped 0 bases from V and 0 bases from J, with 24 bases between. The CDR3 sequence is 21 residues long. Germline CDR1 MNHNS, CDR2 SASEGT. The CDR3 region is CASSEALLSLRGVRSNQPQHF. Here the CDR3 DNA reads TGTGCCAGCAGTGAAGCGCTTCTCAGCTTGCGGGGGGTACGTAGCAATCAGCCCCAGCATTTT.

The table lists this clonotype with a few counts. The rearrangement uses TRBV19 and TRBJ2-1; TRBD1 agrees at 8 bases. CDR1 is LNHDA, CDR2 SQIVND, per germline (reference sequence). The V segment lost 2 bases and the J segment 4 bases; nucleotides outside the gene matches: 4. CDR3 length: 15 amino acids. The CDR3 sequence is CASSIFGTGYNEQFF. The DNA of the CDR3 is TGTGCCAGTAGTATATTCGGGACAGGTTACAATGAGCAGTTCTTC. Based on the CDR3 plus reference TRBV19 and TRBJ2-1, the full variable domain is DGGITQSPKYLFRKEGQNVTLSCEQNLNHDAMYWYRQDPGQGLRLIYYSQIVNDFQKGDIAEGYSVSREKKESFPLTVTSAQKNPTAFYLCASSIFGTGYNEQFFGPGTRLTVL.

The J gene is TRBJ2-7, the V gene TRBV7-2; 8 bases align to TRBD2. Germline trimming cut 5 bases from V and 2 bases from J; bases unmatched to any gene: 5. Looked up from germline, CDR1 is SGHTA and CDR2 is FQGNSA. The CDR3 has 14 amino acids. CDR3 region: CASSPGTRTYEQYV. CDR3 nucleotides: TGTGCCAGCAGCCCCGGGACTAGAACCTACGAGCAGTACGTC.

In regard to this clonotype: With a much larger clone just one base away, this may be a read error. CDR3: CASILPGYGYTF. CDR3 coding DNA: TGTGCCAGCATCTTACCAGGGTATGGCTACACCTTC. The chain couples TRBV7-9 to TRBJ1-2; D might be TRBD1 (5 bases). The germline V gene has CDR1 SEHNR and CDR2 FQNEAQ (reference sequence). The CDR3 covers 12 residues.

This clonotype occurred many times. V and J are TRBV28 and TRBJ2-7; TRBD2 matches 14 bases. Germline CDR1 is MDHEN and CDR2 is SYDVKM. The CDR3 is 15 residues long. J gave up 6 bases and V 3 bases, and 4 bases lay outside the gene matches. The CDR3 coding sequence is TGTGCCAGCAGTTTCAGTGGACTAGCGGGAGGCGAGCAGTACTTC. Translation: CASSFSGLAGGEQYF.

This clonotype was recorded a few times. The conserved closing phenylalanine or tryptophan is absent in this CDR3, likely reflecting a read error. The rearrangement uses TRBV7-8 and TRBJ1-1; no clear D. The CDR3 length is 13 residues. The V end was cut by 1 base, the J end by 1 base, with 4 bases between. Germline V lookup: CDR1 SGHVS, CDR2 FQNEAQ. CDR3 in DNA: TGTGCCAGCAGCTTAGATCGGAACACTGAAGCTTTCTCT. It yields the protein CASSLDRNTEAFS.

This clonotype was recorded many times. The chain joins TRBV28 to TRBJ2-5; maybe TRBD1 (5 bases). Trimming left V 2 bases short and J 2 bases short, with 12 bases between. The CDR3 spans 15 residues. Germline CDR1 is MDHEN and CDR2 is SYDVKM. The CDR3 sequence: CASSLIDSLQETQYF. DNA of the CDR3: TGTGCCAGCAGTTTAATAGACAGCCTACAAGAGACCCAGTACTTC.

The sample holds many counts of this clonotype. The DNA of the CDR3 is TGTGCCACCCTCGGGACATTGATGGGGGAGCAGTACTTC. Protein: CATLGTLMGEQYF. The gene calls are TRBV2 and TRBJ2-7, with a tentative D call TRBD1 (6 bases). Trimming pared 10 bases from V and 7 bases from J, leaving 20 bases between. The CDR3 sequence is 13 residues long. CDR1 and CDR2 from the germline V gene are SNHLY and FYNNEI.

This clonotype was counted ten times or more. The rearrangement links TRBV16 to TRBJ1-5; D remains unclear. Trimming cost V 1 base and J 9 bases, with 7 bases left between them. The CDR3 totals 12 residues. CDR1 KGHSY and CDR2 FQNENV come from the germline V gene. CDR3: CASSQYMAPQHF. As DNA, the CDR3 is TGTGCCAGCAGCCAATATATGGCGCCCCAGCATTTT.

This clonotype was seen a handful of times. V usage is TRBV3-2 and J usage is TRBJ2-1; TRBD2, the table's D call, lacks a check against the DNA. TRBV3-2 is marked as a pseudogene. CDR3 length equals 20 residues. CDR3 nucleotide sequence: TGTGCCAGCAGCCAAGTTGGCGGACTAGCGGGGGGACCCACCTACAATGAGCAGTTCTTC. Its protein product is CASSQVGGLAGGPTYNEQFF.

This clonotype was found a few times. The chain couples TRBV20-1 to TRBJ2-3; 10 bases match TRBD2. In germline, CDR1 is DFQATT, CDR2 SNEGSKA (reference sequence). The CDR3 runs 13 residues. Trimming removed 2 bases from V and 9 bases from J; junction bases left unmatched: 5. In nucleotides, the CDR3 is TGCAGTGCTAGATTGCCTAGCGGGAGCACGCAGTATTTT. Amino acids: CSARLPSGSTQYF.

This clonotype occurred many times. The V and J genes are TRBV5-1 and TRBJ1-2; the D gene is possibly TRBD1 (5 bases). Between the trimmed V and J ends, which lost 4 bases and 4 bases, there was a span of 14 bases. The CDR3 covers 14 residues. The V gene's germline CDR1 is SGHRS and CDR2 YFSETQ. CDR3 residues: CASSLQGGPYGYTF. The CDR3 DNA reads as TGCGCCAGCAGCCTCCAGGGAGGTCCCTATGGCTACACCTTC.